This T cell receptor (beta chain) came from a study of CD8 T cells in Susac syndrome. Trimming pared 2 bases from V and 4 bases from J, leaving 12 bases between. CDR3 length equals 14 residues. Negative isolation yielded CD8+ and CD4+ T cells; FACS enriched TEMRA cells. Random-hexamer reverse transcription was applied to roughly 0.5 to 1 ug RNA. The authors amplified TCR beta CDR3 across 54 Vbeta and 13 Jbeta using immunoSEQ multiplex PCR. TCRdb reprocessed the immunoSEQ multiplex PCR reads via MiXCR and lists one record per CDR3 protein. The sample records about 200,000 distinct CDR3 sequences, 80% to 95% being singletons.

Sequencing was carried out using CD8+ T cells from PBMCs. The sequence was collected from a human donor with multiple sclerosis. The V gene is TRBV12-3 or TRBV12-4, the J gene TRBJ2-7; D possibly corresponds to TRBD2 (5 bases). The CDR3 coding sequence is TGTGCCAGCAGTTTAATGCGGGCTGCGTACGAGCAGTACTTC. Translated: CASSLMRAAYEQYF.